What follows is one T cell receptor (beta chain) and its context. Antigen: not known. This entry comes from a study of blood T cells in healthy people across ages. General study findings and limits: The long-lived group displayed more naive CD4+ cells, plus higher diversity, than the aged donors did.

Alongside a J-beta primer mix, a sample-barcoded 5' primer served in a second PCR lasting about 6 to 12 cycles. A template-switch adaptor that had 12 random nucleotides put a tag on each cDNA molecule. TCRdb redid the calling of the 5' RACE reads with MiXCR, one entry per CDR3 protein. The profile shows some 1.5 million distinct CDR3 sequences, 28% of them singletons. V lost 5 bases and J 0 bases, leaving 12 bases between the germline ends. The CDR3 extends over 15 amino acids. Germline V gives CDR1 SGHTA, CDR2 FQGNSA. The specimen sequenced was blood. This chain uses TRBV7-2 with TRBJ2-3; D uncertain. This receptor was taken from a young woman in good health. CDR3 sequence: CASSLRLQSTDTQYF. For the CDR3, the DNA is TGTGCCAGCAGCCTACGGTTGCAGAGCACAGATACGCAGTATTTT.